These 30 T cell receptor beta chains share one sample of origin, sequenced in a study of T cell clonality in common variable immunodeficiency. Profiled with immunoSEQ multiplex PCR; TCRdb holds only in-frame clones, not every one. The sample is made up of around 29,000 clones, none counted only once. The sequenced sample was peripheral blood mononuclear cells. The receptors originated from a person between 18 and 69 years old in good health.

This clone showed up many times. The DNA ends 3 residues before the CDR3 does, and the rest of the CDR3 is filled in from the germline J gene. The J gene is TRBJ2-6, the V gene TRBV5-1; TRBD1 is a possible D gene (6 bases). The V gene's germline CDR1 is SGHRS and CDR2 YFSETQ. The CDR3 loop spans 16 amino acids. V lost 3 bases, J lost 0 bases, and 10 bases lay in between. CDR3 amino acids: CASSSTGTSGANVLTF. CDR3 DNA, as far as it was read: TGCGCCAGCAGCTCGACAGGAACCTCTGGGGCCAACGTC.

The sequenced CDR3 bases are TGCGCCAGCAGCATGGACAGGGGGCCCATCAATGAG. Translation gives CASSMDRGPINE. The complete CDR3 sequence is CASSMDRGPINEQFF. The J gene is TRBJ2-1, the V gene TRBV5-1, with TRBD1 identical over 11 bases. The CDR3 end lies 3 residues beyond the end of the read and is filled in from the germline J gene. After removal of 4 bases from V and 6 bases from J, the junction contained 6 bases not matched to a gene. Germline assignment: CDR1 SGHRS and CDR2 YFSETQ. The CDR3 length is 15 residues.

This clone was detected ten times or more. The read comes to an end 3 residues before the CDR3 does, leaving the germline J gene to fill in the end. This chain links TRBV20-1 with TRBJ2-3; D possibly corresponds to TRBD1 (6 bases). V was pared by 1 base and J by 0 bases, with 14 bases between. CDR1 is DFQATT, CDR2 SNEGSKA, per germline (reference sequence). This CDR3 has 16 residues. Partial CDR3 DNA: TGCAGTGCTAGAGGTAGCAGGGGAAAAAGCACAGATACG. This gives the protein CSARGSRGKSTDT. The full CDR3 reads CSARGSRGKSTDTQYF.

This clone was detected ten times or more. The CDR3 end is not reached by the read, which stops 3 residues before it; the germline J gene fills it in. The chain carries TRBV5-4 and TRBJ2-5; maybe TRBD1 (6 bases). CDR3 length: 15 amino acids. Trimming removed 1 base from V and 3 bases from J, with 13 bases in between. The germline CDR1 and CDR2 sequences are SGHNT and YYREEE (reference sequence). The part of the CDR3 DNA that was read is TGTGCCAGCAGCTTGAGGACGTCAGGGGAAGAGACC. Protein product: CASSLRTSGEET. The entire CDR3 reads CASSLRTSGEETQYF.

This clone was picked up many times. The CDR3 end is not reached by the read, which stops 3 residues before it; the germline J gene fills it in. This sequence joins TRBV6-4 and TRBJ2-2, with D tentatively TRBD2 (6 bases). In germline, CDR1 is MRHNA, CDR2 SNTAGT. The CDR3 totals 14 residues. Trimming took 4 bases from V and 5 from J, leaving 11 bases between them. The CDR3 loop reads CASSALLATGELFF. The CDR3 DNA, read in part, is TGTGCCAGCAGTGCGCTACTAGCTACCGGGGAG.

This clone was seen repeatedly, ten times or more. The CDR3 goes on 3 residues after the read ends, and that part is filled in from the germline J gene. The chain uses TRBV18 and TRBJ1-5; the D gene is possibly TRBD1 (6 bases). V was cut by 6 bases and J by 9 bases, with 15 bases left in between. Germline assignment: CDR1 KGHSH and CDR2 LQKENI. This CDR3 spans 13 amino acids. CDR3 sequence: CASSTSPDRPQHF. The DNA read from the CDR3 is TGTGCCAGCTCGACGAGCCCGGACAGGCCC.

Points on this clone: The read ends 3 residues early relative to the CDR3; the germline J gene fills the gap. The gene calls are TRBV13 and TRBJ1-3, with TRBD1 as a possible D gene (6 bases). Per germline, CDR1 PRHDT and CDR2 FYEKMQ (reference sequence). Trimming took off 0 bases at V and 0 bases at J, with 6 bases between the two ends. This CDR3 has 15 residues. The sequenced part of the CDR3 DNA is TGTGCCAGCAGCTTAGGACAGGGCTCTGGAAACACC. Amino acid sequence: CASSLGQGSGNT. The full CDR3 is CASSLGQGSGNTIYF.

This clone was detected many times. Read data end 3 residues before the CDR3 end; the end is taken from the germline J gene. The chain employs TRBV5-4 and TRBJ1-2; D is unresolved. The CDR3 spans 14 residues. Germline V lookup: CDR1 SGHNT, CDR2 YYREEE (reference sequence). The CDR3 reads CASSLDFGEEGYTF. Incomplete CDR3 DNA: TGTGCCAGCAGCTTGGACTTCGGGGAAGAAGGC.

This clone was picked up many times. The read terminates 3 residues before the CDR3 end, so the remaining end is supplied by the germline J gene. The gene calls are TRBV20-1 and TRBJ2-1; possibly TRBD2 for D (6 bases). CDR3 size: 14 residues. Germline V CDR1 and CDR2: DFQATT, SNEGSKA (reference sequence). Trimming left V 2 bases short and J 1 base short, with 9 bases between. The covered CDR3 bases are TGCAGTGCTAGATTGGCGGGATCCTACAATGAG. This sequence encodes CSARLAGSYNE. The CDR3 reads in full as CSARLAGSYNEQFF.

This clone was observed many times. CDR3 sequence reads: CASSLNSGQSNQPQHF. Incomplete CDR3 DNA: TGTGCCAGCAGCTTAAATTCAGGACAAAGCAATCAGCCC. J is TRBJ1-5 and V is TRBV7-8, with TRBD1 as a possible D gene (5 bases). The CDR3 end is not reached by the read, which stops 3 residues before it; the germline J gene fills it in. Germline lookup yields CDR1 SGHVS and CDR2 FQNEAQ. Trimming removed 2 bases at V and 1 base at J, with 12 bases between. The CDR3 spans 16 residues.

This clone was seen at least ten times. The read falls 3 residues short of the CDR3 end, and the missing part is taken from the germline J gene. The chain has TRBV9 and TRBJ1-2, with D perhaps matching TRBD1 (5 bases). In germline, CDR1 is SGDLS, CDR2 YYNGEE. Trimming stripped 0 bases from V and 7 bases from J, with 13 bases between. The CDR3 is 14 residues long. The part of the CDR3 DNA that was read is TGTGCCAGCAGCGTAGCGGGAGGGGCGAGTGGC. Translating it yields CASSVAGGASG. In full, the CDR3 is CASSVAGGASGYTF.

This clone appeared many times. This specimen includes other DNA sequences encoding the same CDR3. The CDR3 loop reads CASNGGNTIYF. The DNA read from the CDR3 is TGTGCCAGCAACGGGGGAAACACC. The chain recombines TRBV2 with TRBJ1-3, with D uncertain. The read finishes 3 residues shy of the CDR3 end, and the germline J gene is used to complete it. Per the germline V gene, CDR1 is SNHLY and CDR2 is FYNNEI. V was trimmed by 7 bases and J by 4 bases, leaving 5 bases between them. The CDR3 extends over 11 amino acids. Combining the CDR3 with reference TRBV2 and TRBJ1-3 gives the whole variable domain EPEVTQTPSHQVTQMGQEVILRCVPISNHLYFYWYRQILGQKVEFLVSFYNNEISEKSEIFDDQFSVERPDGSNFTLKIRSTKLEDSAMYFCASNGGNTIYFGEGSWLTVV.

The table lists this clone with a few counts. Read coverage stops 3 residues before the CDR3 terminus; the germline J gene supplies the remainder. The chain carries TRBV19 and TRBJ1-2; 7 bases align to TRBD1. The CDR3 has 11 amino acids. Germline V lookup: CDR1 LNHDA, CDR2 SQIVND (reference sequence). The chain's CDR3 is CASSTGGGYTF. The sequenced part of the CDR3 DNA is TGTGCCAGTAGTACAGGGGGAGGC. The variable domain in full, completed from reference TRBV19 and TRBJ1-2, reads DGGITQSPKYLFRKEGQNVTLSCEQNLNHDAMYWYRQDPGQGLRLIYYSQIVNDFQKGDIAEGYSVSREKKESFPLTVTSAQKNPTAFYLCASSTGGGYTFGSGTRLTVV.

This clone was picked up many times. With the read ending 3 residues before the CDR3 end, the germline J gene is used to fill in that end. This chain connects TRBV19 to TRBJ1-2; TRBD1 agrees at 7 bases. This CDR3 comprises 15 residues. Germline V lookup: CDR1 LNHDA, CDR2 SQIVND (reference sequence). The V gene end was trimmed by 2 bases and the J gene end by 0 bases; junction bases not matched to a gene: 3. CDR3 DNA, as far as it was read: TGTGCCAGTAGTATACCCGGGACAGCTAACTATGGC. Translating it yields CASSIPGTANYG. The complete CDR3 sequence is CASSIPGTANYGYTF.

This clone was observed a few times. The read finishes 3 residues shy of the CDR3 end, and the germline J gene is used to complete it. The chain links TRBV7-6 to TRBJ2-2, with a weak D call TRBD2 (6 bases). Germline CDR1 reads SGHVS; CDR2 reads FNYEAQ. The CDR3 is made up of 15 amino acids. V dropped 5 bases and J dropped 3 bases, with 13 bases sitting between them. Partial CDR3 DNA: TGTGCCAGCAGCGAGGGACTGGGGGACACCGGGGAG. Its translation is CASSEGLGDTGE. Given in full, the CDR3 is CASSEGLGDTGELFF. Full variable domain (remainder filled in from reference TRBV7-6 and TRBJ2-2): GAGVSQSPRYKVTKRGQDVALRCDPISGHVSLYWYRQALGQGPEFLTYFNYEAQQDKSGLPNDRFSAERPEGSISTLTIQRTEQRDSAMYRCASSEGLGDTGELFFGEGSRLTVL.

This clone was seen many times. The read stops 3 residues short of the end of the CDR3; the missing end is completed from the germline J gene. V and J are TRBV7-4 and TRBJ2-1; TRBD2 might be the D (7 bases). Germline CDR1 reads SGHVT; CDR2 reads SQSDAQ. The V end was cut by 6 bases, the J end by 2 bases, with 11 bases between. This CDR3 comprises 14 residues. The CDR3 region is CASSPRGPYNEQFF. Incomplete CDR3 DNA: TGTGCCAGCAGTCCGCGGGGGCCCTACAATGAG.

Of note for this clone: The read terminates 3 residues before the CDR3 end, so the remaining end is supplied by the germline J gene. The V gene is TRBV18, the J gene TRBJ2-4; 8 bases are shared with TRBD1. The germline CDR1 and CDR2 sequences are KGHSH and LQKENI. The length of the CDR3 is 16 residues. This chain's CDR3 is CASSPETRTGIYGQYF. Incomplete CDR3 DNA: TGTGCCAGCTCACCAGAAACGCGGACAGGGATCTATGGT.

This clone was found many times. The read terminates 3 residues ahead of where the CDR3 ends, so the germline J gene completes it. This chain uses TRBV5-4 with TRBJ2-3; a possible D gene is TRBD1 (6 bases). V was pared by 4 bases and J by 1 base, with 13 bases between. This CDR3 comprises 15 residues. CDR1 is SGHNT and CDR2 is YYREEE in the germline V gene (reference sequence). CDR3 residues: CASSAPAGGTDTQYF. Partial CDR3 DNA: TGTGCCAGCAGCGCCCCAGCAGGGGGCACAGATACG.

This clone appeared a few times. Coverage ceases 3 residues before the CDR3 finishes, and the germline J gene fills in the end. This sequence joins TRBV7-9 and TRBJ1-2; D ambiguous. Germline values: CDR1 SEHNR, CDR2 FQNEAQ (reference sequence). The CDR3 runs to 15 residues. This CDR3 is CASSPSVSGSYDYTF. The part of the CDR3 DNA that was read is TGTGCCAGCAGTCCCTCAGTCTCAGGCTCCTACGAC.

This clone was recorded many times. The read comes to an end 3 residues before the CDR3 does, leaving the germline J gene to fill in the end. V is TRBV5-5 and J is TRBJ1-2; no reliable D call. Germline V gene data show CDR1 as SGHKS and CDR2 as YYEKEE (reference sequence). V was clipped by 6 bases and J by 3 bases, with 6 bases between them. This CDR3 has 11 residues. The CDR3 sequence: CASTSDYGYTF. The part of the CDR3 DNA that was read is TGTGCCAGCACCTCGGACTATGGC.

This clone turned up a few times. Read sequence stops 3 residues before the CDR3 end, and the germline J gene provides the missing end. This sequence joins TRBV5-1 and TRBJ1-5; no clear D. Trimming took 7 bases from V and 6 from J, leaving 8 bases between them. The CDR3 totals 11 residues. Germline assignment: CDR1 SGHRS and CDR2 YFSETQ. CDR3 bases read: TGCGCCAGCCCGCGATGTCAGCCC. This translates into CASPRCQP. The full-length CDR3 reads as CASPRCQPQHF.

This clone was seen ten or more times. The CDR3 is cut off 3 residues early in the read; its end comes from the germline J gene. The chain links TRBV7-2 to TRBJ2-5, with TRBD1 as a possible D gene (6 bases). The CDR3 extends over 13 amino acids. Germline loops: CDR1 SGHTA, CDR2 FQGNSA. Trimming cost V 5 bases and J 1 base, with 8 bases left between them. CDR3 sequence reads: CASSPDSQETQYF. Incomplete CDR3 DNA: TGTGCCAGCAGCCCGGACAGCCAAGAGACC.

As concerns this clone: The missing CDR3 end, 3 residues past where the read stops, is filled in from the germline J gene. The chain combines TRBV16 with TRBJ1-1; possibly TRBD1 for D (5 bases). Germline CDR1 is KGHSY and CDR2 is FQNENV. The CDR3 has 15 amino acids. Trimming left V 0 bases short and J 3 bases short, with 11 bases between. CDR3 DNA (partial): TGTGCCAGCAGCCAATCCCCAGGAGGGGACACTGAA. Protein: CASSQSPGGDTE. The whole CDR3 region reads CASSQSPGGDTEAFF.

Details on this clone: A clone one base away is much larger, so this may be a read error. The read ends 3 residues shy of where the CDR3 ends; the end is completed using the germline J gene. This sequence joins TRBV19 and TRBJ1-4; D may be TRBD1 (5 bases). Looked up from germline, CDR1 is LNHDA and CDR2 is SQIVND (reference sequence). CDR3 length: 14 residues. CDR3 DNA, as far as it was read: TGTGCCAGTAGTTCTCTCTCTGGGGCCAACGTA. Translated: CASSSLSGANV. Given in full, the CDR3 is CASSSLSGANVLFF. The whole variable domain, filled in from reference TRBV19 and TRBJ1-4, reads DGGITQSPKYLFRKEGQNVTLSCEQNLNHDAMYWYRQDPGQGLRLIYYSQIVNDFQKGDIAEGYSVSREKKESFPLTVTSAQKNPTAFYLCASSSLSGANVLFFGSGTQLSVL.

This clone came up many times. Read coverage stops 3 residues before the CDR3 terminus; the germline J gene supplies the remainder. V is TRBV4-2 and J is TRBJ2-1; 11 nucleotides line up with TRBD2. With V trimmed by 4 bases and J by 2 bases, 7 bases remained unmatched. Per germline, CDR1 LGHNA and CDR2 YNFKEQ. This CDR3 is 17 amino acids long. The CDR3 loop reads CASSRSGTSGAYNEQFF. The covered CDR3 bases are TGTGCCAGCAGCCGATCCGGGACTAGCGGAGCCTACAATGAG.

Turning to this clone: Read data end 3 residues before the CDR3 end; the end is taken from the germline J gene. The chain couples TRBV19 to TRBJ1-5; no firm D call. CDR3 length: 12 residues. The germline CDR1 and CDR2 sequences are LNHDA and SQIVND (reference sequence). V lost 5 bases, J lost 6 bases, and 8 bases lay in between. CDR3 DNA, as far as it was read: TGTGCCAGTAGTTCCCTCCGTCAGCCC. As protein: CASSSLRQP. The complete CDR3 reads CASSSLRQPQHF.

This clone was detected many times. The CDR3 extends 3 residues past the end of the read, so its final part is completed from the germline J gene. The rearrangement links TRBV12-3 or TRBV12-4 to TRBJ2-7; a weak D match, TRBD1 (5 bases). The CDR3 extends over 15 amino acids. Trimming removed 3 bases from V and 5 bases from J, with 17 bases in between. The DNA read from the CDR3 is TGTGCCAGCAGTTTTAGGGCCAGGGCTAACCACGAG. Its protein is CASSFRARANHE. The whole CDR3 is CASSFRARANHEQYF.

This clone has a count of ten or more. This CDR3 reads CSATRDRDLGLAKNIQYF. CDR3 DNA (partial): TGCAGTGCTACCCGGGACAGGGACCTAGGTCTAGCCAAAAACATT. This chain connects TRBV20-1 to TRBJ2-4, with 9 bases lining up with TRBD1. With the read ending 3 residues before the CDR3 end, the germline J gene is used to fill in that end. V dropped 4 bases and J dropped 0; count of bases not matched to a gene: 13. This CDR3 contains 18 residues. Germline CDR1 reads DFQATT; CDR2 reads SNEGSKA (reference sequence).

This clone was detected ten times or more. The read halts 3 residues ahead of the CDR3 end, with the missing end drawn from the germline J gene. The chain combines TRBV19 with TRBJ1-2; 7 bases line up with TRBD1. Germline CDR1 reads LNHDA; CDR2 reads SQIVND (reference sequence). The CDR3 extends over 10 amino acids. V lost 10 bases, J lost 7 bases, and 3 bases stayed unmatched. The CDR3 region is CAIRDSGYTF. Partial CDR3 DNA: TGTGCCATTAGGGACAGTGGC.

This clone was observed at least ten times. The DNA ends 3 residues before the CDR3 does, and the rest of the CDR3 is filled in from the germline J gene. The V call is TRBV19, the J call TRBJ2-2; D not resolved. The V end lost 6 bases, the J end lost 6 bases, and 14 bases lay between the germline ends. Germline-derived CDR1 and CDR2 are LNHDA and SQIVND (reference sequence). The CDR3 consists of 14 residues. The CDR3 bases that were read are TGTGCCAGTAGCGGGTCGTTGGTCCCCGGGGAG. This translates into CASSGSLVPGE. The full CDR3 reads CASSGSLVPGELFF. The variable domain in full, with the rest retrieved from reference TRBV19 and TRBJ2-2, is DGGITQSPKYLFRKEGQNVTLSCEQNLNHDAMYWYRQDPGQGLRLIYYSQIVNDFQKGDIAEGYSVSREKKESFPLTVTSAQKNPTAFYLCASSGSLVPGELFFGEGSRLTVL.